A single sample is the source of the 7 T cell receptor beta chains below, sequenced in a study of OX40 agonist ivuxolimab in advanced cancers. Libraries were prepared by immunoSEQ multiplex PCR; TCRdb keeps only in-frame clonotypes and omits some of them. Among nearly 50,000 clones listed, approximately 90% were seen once. The specimen was CD4+ or CD8+ T cells sorted from blood, collected in a trial of the OX40 agonist ivuxolimab. These TCRs come from an adult with an advanced solid tumor such as melanoma, head and neck, liver or kidney cancer.

This rearrangement joins TRBV6-5 to TRBJ2-2, with D possibly being TRBD1 (6 bases). Per germline, CDR1 MNHEY and CDR2 SVGAGI. This CDR3 is 15 amino acids long. V was pared by 5 bases and J by 4 bases, with 14 bases between. As DNA, the CDR3 is TGTGCCAGCAGTCCGACAGGTTACTTCACCGGGGAGCTGTTTTTT. Its translation is CASSPTGYFTGELFF.

V usage is TRBV15 and J usage is TRBJ2-1; a weak D match, TRBD1 (5 bases). From germline, CDR1 is LNHNV and CDR2 YYDKDF (reference sequence). The CDR3 contains 15 residues. The V end was cut by 0 bases, the J end by 7 bases, with 13 bases between. The CDR3 DNA is TGTGCCACCAGCAGAGACAGGGATATGAGAAATGAGCAGTTCTTC. This translates into CATSRDRDMRNEQFF.

This chain connects TRBV28 to TRBJ1-3; D gene uncertain. The CDR3 is made up of 14 amino acids. Per the germline V gene, CDR1 is MDHEN and CDR2 is SYDVKM. The germline V and J ends were trimmed by 3 bases and 0 bases, with 6 bases remaining between them. This CDR3 is CASSLKISGNTIYF. In nucleotides, the CDR3 is TGTGCCAGCAGTTTGAAAATCTCTGGAAACACCATATATTTT.

Written as DNA, the CDR3 is TGTGCCAGCAGTGACGAGGGGATAATCGACACCGGGGAGCTGTTTTTT. Translated: CASSDEGIIDTGELFF. The rearrangement joins TRBV9 to TRBJ2-2; D may match TRBD1 or TRBD2 (5 bases each). V was pared by 5 bases and J by 3 bases, with 17 bases between. This CDR3 comprises 16 residues. The germline V gene has CDR1 SGDLS and CDR2 YYNGEE.

J is TRBJ1-1 and V is TRBV27; 8 bases fit TRBD1. Trimming at V came to 2 bases and at J to 3 bases, leaving 2 bases not matched to a gene. The CDR3 length is 14 residues. The germline gives CDR1 MNHEY, CDR2 SMNVEV (reference sequence). This CDR3 reads CASSLDRGYTEAFF. CDR3 nucleotides: TGTGCCAGCAGTTTAGACAGGGGTTACACTGAAGCTTTCTTT.

V is TRBV6-1 and J is TRBJ1-4, with 9 bases matching TRBD1. The germline V gene has CDR1 MNHNS and CDR2 SASEGT. The CDR3 runs 16 residues. V lost 0 bases to trimming and J lost 7 bases; unmatched junction nucleotides: 6. The CDR3 region has the DNA TGTGCCAGCAGTGAAGCGTTAGACAGGGGGGGTGAAAAACTGTTTTTT. Translating gives CASSEALDRGGEKLFF.

The chain has TRBV5-6 and TRBJ2-1, with no clear D. CDR1 is SGHDT and CDR2 is YYEEEE in the germline V gene. Trimming took 4 bases from V and 2 from J, leaving 16 bases between them. This CDR3 comprises 16 residues. CDR3 loop: CASSPRLYAPYNEQFF. DNA for the CDR3: TGTGCCAGCAGCCCGCGGCTGTACGCTCCCTACAATGAGCAGTTCTTC.